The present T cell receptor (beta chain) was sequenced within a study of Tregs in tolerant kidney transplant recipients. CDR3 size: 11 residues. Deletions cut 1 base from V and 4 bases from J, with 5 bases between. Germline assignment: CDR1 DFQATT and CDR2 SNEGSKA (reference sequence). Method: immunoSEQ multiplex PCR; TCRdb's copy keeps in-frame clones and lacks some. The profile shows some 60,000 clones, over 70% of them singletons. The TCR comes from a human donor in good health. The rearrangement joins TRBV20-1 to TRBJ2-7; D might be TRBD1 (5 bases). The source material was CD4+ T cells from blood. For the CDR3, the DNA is TGCAGTGCTAGAGCAGGGTACGAGCAGTACTTC. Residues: CSARAGYEQYF.